Described below is a single T cell receptor (beta chain) sequence and its context. Its antigen is unidentified. Here immunoSEQ multiplex PCR was the method, and the copy in TCRdb shows in-frame clones only, minus some. The repertoire has 6,000 to 8,000 clones, 50% to 70% of them found once; the top ten carry approximately 39%. V was clipped by 3 bases and J by 6 bases, with 5 bases between them. CDR1 and CDR2 from the germline V gene are MDHEN and SYDVKM. The CDR3 totals 11 residues. The data were taken from a study of CD8 T cell repertoires and HIV-1 epitope variants. Study-wide background: Twenty-five autologous and known Gag and Nef epitope variant peptides each stimulated T cells separately. Controls were a CMV, EBV and flu peptide pool, Ebola AY9 negative control, and no-peptide well. IL-2, IL-7 and IL-15 were added on days 3 and 7 of roughly nine-day cultures.

The source of this sequence is a male donor with HIV. Sequencing was carried out using cultured CD8+ T cells derived from PBMCs. The V and J genes are TRBV28 and TRBJ1-1; D is unclear. In DNA form, the CDR3 reads TGTGCCAGCAGTTTCGCGGCTGAAGCTTTCTTT. Protein product: CASSFAAEAFF.